A single sample gave rise to the 22 T cell receptor beta chains below, sequenced in a study of shared clonotypes between healthy human individuals. The repertoire was sequenced with immunoSEQ multiplex PCR; TCRdb's copy has only in-frame clones and lacks some. The sample lists about 1.5 million clones, 95% to 99% occurring once. Material for sequencing was naive CD4+ T cells sorted from blood. The subset is: CD45RA+ positively selected. The receptors were gathered from a man under 40 in good health.

The V call is TRBV18, the J call TRBJ2-2; 7 bases are shared with TRBD1. Losses at the gene ends were 6 bases for V and 5 bases for J; bases not matched to a gene: 6. Looked up from germline, CDR1 is KGHSH and CDR2 is LQKENI. CDR3 size: 14 residues. DNA of the CDR3: TGTGCCAGCTCGCTCCGGGACAGAACCGGGGAGCTGTTTTTT. This codes for CASSLRDRTGELFF.

The V and J genes are TRBV5-5 and TRBJ2-2; 8 positions match TRBD1. CDR1 is SGHKS and CDR2 is YYEKEE in the germline V gene (reference sequence). The CDR3 has 15 residues. V lost 1 base, J lost 6 bases, and 5 bases stayed unmatched. CDR3 amino acids: CASSLLVRGPGELFF. The CDR3 DNA is TGTGCCAGCAGCTTGTTGGTCAGGGGGCCCGGGGAGCTGTTTTTT. The variable domain in full, completed from reference TRBV5-5 and TRBJ2-2, reads DAGVTQSPTHLIKTRGQQVTLRCSPISGHKSVSWYQQVLGQGPQFIFQYYEKEERGRGNFPDRFSARQFPNYSSELNVNALLLGDSALYLCASSLLVRGPGELFFGEGSRLTVL.

The rearrangement joins TRBV7-9 to TRBJ1-6; tentative D call: TRBD1 (5 bases). Germline loops: CDR1 SEHNR, CDR2 FQNEAQ (reference sequence). V dropped 2 bases and J dropped 4 bases, with 9 bases sitting between them. This CDR3 spans 15 amino acids. CDR3: CASSLHRTYNSPLHF. The DNA of the CDR3 is TGTGCCAGCAGCTTACACAGGACTTATAATTCACCCCTCCACTTT.

The V gene is TRBV29-1, the J gene TRBJ2-1; the match to TRBD2 covers 9 bases. The CDR3 runs to 14 residues. Germline-derived CDR1 and CDR2 are SQVTM and ANQGSEA. With 3 bases clipped from V and 8 bases from J, the junction kept 8 bases outside the gene matches. The CDR3 bases are TGCAGCGTTGACCTGGCGGGAGGGCCCGATGAGCAGTTCTTC. This translates into CSVDLAGGPDEQFF.

To note about this clone: Other nucleotide sequences in the sample specify the same CDR3. This chain joins TRBV5-1 and TRBJ2-3, with 11 bases lining up with TRBD2. CDR3 length: 15 amino acids. Germline V lookup: CDR1 SGHRS, CDR2 YFSETQ. The V segment lost 1 base and the J segment 5 bases; nucleotides outside the gene matches: 3. Here the CDR3 reads CASSLTSGRGDTQYF. CDR3 nucleotide sequence: TGCGCCAGCAGCTTGACTAGCGGGAGAGGAGATACGCAGTATTTT. The full variable domain, completed using reference TRBV5-1 and TRBJ2-3, is KAGVTQTPRYLIKTRGQQVTLSCSPISGHRSVSWYQQTPGQGLQFLFEYFSETQRNKGNFPGRFSGRQFSNSRSEMNVSTLELGDSALYLCASSLTSGRGDTQYFGPGTRLTVL.

The table lists this clone with a count of one. V gene TRBV5-4 combines with J gene TRBJ2-3, with unresolved D. The CDR3 extends over 14 amino acids. The V gene lost 0 bases and the J gene lost 2 bases, with 7 bases spanning the gap. Germline CDR1 and CDR2: SGHNT and YYREEE (reference sequence). The CDR3 protein is CASSLESHTDTQYF. CDR3 nucleotide sequence: TGTGCCAGCAGCTTGGAGTCACACACAGATACGCAGTATTTT.

J is TRBJ1-2 and V is TRBV6-5, with a tentative D call TRBD1 (5 bases). V was cut by 6 bases and J by 7 bases, with 12 bases left in between. The CDR3 covers 12 residues. CDR1 MNHEY and CDR2 SVGAGI come from the germline V gene. As DNA, the CDR3 is TGTGCCAGCAGGCAGGGTAGCGGTGGCTACACCTTC. Residues: CASRQGSGGYTF.

The J gene is TRBJ2-3, the V gene TRBV14; TRBD1 is a possible D gene (7 bases). Trimming shortened V by 0 bases and J by 7 bases, and 20 bases separated the two germline ends. The CDR3 runs to 17 residues. Germline-derived CDR1 and CDR2 are SGHDN and FVKESK. CDR3 in DNA: TGTGCCAGCAGCCAAGAAGTGATAACGACAGGGAGGAATACGCAGTATTTT. Protein sequence: CASSQEVITTGRNTQYF.

Of note for this clone: This sample also contains other DNA sequences that code for the same CDR3. The chain combines TRBV5-1 with TRBJ2-5; 11 nucleotides match TRBD1. The CDR3 consists of 14 residues. V was clipped by 4 bases and J by 5 bases; unmatched bases: 4. The germline V gene encodes CDR1 SGHRS and CDR2 YFSETQ. In DNA, the CDR3 is TGCGCCAGCAGCCCGGGACAGGGGGGGGAGACCCAGTACTTC. Protein: CASSPGQGGETQYF.

The CDR3 DNA reads as TGTGCCAGCAGCAAGGGACTAGCGTCCAATGAGCAGTTCTTC. It specifies CASSKGLASNEQFF. V and J are TRBV11-2 and TRBJ2-1; 10 nucleotides match TRBD2. V trimming: 5 bases; J trimming: 6 bases; junction bases outside the gene matches: 4. The CDR3 consists of 14 residues. Germline V gene lookup returns CDR1 SGHAT and CDR2 FQNNGV.

In the case of this clone: Germline and junction disagree at one end, which may indicate a read error. This chain links TRBV27 with TRBJ2-1; D might be TRBD1 (9 bases). Germline values: CDR1 MNHEY, CDR2 SMNVEV (reference sequence). This CDR3 has 16 amino acids. CDR3 amino acids: CASSYTFIRGGQGIIF. CDR3 coding DNA: TGTGCCAGCAGTTACACCTTTATCCGGGGGGGACAGGGAATAATCTTC.

The chain combines TRBV2 with TRBJ2-7; D possibly corresponds to TRBD2 (6 bases). The germline V gene has CDR1 SNHLY and CDR2 FYNNEI. Trimming took off 6 bases at V and 2 bases at J, with 11 bases between the two ends. CDR3 length equals 13 residues. CDR3 in amino acids: CASRREGPYEQYF. In nucleotides, the CDR3 is TGTGCCAGCAGGCGGGAAGGACCCTACGAGCAGTACTTC.

J is TRBJ2-7 and V is TRBV25-1; 10 bases line up with TRBD2. Germline V gives CDR1 MGHDK, CDR2 SYGVNS. The CDR3 totals 15 residues. After removal of 6 bases from V and 1 base from J, the junction contained 6 bases not matched to a gene. In nucleotides, the CDR3 is TGTGCCAGCAGGGGGGCAGCGGGAGGGTCCTACGAGCAGTACTTC. This sequence encodes CASRGAAGGSYEQYF.

Comment on this clone: Other DNA sequences in the same sample also yield this CDR3. The chain is built from TRBV27 and TRBJ1-5; D perhaps matches TRBD1 (6 bases). Germline CDR1 reads MNHEY; CDR2 reads SMNVEV (reference sequence). Trimming cost V 6 bases and J 6 bases, with 9 bases left between them. The CDR3 is 12 residues long. The CDR3 DNA reads TGTGCCAGCAGGACAGGAGGTCAGCCCCAGCATTTT. Amino acids: CASRTGGQPQHF.

This chain uses TRBV10-1 with TRBJ2-7, with 7 nucleotides matching TRBD1. Germline loops: CDR1 WNHNN, CDR2 SYGVQD (reference sequence). V lost 6 bases to trimming and J lost 2 bases; unmatched junction nucleotides: 4. The CDR3 length is 13 residues. The CDR3 sequence: CASSPGQPYEQYF. CDR3 DNA sequence: TGCGCCAGCAGCCCGGGACAGCCCTACGAGCAGTACTTC.

Turning to this clone: Other DNA sequences of this sample code for an identical CDR3. The chain links TRBV19 to TRBJ2-7; TRBD1 matches 11 bases. CDR3 size: 14 residues. Germline-derived CDR1 and CDR2 are LNHDA and SQIVND (reference sequence). V was clipped by 5 bases and J by 2 bases; unmatched bases: 2. CDR3 DNA sequence: TGTGCCAGTAGTCCGGGACAGGGGGCCTACGAGCAGTACTTC. Translated, it gives CASSPGQGAYEQYF.

The genes are TRBV12-2 and TRBJ1-2; the D call in the table, TRBD1, was not verified against the DNA. TRBV12-2 is designated a pseudogene. The CDR3 extends over 13 amino acids. CDR3 region: CASRATVPGGYTF. The CDR3 DNA reads as TGTGCAAGTCGCGCGACAGTCCCGGGTGGCTACACCTTC.

The chain employs TRBV7-2 and TRBJ2-3; D is unclear. The CDR3 is 14 residues long. The ends were cut back, 0 bases at V and 0 bases at J, with 4 bases in the middle. Germline loops: CDR1 SGHTA, CDR2 FQGNSA. CDR3 coding DNA: TGTGCCAGCAGCTTAGCTAGGAGCACAGATACGCAGTATTTT. Translation gives CASSLARSTDTQYF.

The genes are TRBV27 and TRBJ2-1, with 9 nucleotides matching TRBD2. The CDR3 sequence is 15 residues long. The germline V gene encodes CDR1 MNHEY and CDR2 SMNVEV (reference sequence). J gave up 7 bases and V 4 bases, and 8 bases lay outside the gene matches. CDR3 DNA: TGTGCCAGCAGTTCATTAGCGGGAGCAGCGAATGAGCAGTTCTTC. Protein sequence: CASSSLAGAANEQFF.

The CDR3 sequence: CASSFGLAGAGGELFF. DNA for the CDR3: TGTGCCAGCAGCTTTGGACTAGCGGGAGCCGGGGGGGAGCTGTTTTTT. This chain connects TRBV11-3 to TRBJ2-2; 13 bases line up with TRBD2. Germline-derived CDR1 and CDR2 are SGHNT and YENEEA. The CDR3 totals 16 residues. After removal of 3 bases from V and 8 bases from J, the junction contained 6 bases not matched to a gene.

The chain has TRBV9 and TRBJ1-5; D uncertain. Trimming removed 0 bases at V and 5 bases at J, with 12 bases between. The CDR3 sequence is 15 residues long. In germline, CDR1 is SGDLS, CDR2 YYNGEE. CDR3 in amino acids: CASSVEGKSDQPQHF. CDR3 DNA sequence: TGTGCCAGCAGCGTAGAGGGTAAGTCGGATCAGCCCCAGCATTTT.

The chain uses TRBV19 and TRBJ2-1; D is ambiguous. Germline V lookup: CDR1 LNHDA, CDR2 SQIVND (reference sequence). The V and J ends lost 3 bases and 6 bases respectively, with 12 bases between them. CDR3 length: 14 residues. Here the CDR3 DNA reads TGTGCCAGTAGTATCTTGGCCCAGCCCAATGAGCAGTTCTTC. Protein: CASSILAQPNEQFF.